Sequencing of this TCR beta chain was carried out in a study of T cell responses to AZD1222 COVID-19 vaccine. The length of the CDR3 is 12 amino acids, counting both ends. Comment on this clone: Its antigen is still unknown. The DNA is omitted, as the CDR3 cannot be located on it reliably, and the CDR3 follows TCRdb's listing.

Overall study findings and caveats: Spike-specific TCR breadth rose after two AZD1222 doses, and depth rose as well. In all cases, repertoires were sampled only after the peak T cell response. In the spike-specific TCR repertoire, nearly half reportedly target unmutated variant regions. Seropositive AZD1222 recipients at baseline numbered only 6 or 7.

Method: immunoSEQ multiplex PCR; TCRdb's copy keeps in-frame clones and lacks some. Among over 45,000 clones listed, 70% to 90% were seen once. The source of this sequence is an adult who received the AZD1222 COVID-19 vaccine. This rearrangement joins TRBV12-3 or TRBV12-4 to TRBJ2-3; TRBD1 reflects the table's D call only, with no check against the DNA. This specimen consisted of peripheral blood, obtained 28 days after the second AZD1222 dose. The CDR3 region is CASSFGQGARYF.